Sequencing of this TCR beta chain was carried out in a study of sequential checkpoint blockade in melanoma. Clones were read by immunoSEQ multiplex PCR, and TCRdb kept only the in-frame ones, dropping some. This sample has 3,000 to 4,500 clones, with about 23% found just once. Described treatment: randomized to nivolumab then ipilimumab (arm A) or the reverse (arm B). The CDR3 totals 15 residues. Trimming shortened V by 4 bases and J by 0 bases, and 7 bases separated the two germline ends. Germline values: CDR1 LNHDA, CDR2 SQIVND (reference sequence). The source was tumor tissue (inferred from file names), collected from a patient given nivolumab and ipilimumab in sequence. The sequence derives from a human donor with melanoma. V is TRBV19 and J is TRBJ2-6, with no clear D. The CDR3 loop is CASSKTVSGANVLTF. The DNA of the CDR3 is TGTGCCAGTAGTAAAACAGTCTCTGGGGCCAACGTCCTGACTTTC.